This T cell receptor beta chain was observed in a study of blood T cell repertoires in COVID-19 (dated by TCRdb to between 2020 and 2021). A note on the overall study: Collaborator samples came from the United States, Italy and Spain and covered acute and convalescent phases of COVID-19. A de-identified subject ID, COVID-19 status, age in years and sex were almost always included in the sample metadata. Where available, HLA class I and class II types were obtained from metadata supplied by the sample provider rather than from assay-based typing. Samples were obtained from the ongoing ImmuneRACE study (first 160 participants) and from some 1,200 subjects provided by 6 global collaborators. The repertoires were released in a freely available public database meant as a resource for research on the immune response to SARS-CoV-2. The dataset comprised deeply sampled blood TCRbeta repertoires from subjects exposed to, actively infected with, or recovered from COVID-19. The material from the prospective study consisted of cDNA or gDNA derived from T cells, B-cell-depleted T cells, or PBMCs. Beyond this particular receptor, the publication reports: How much clinical and demographic metadata was included differed by source and by participant, and the metadata was provided uncurated.

One collaborating source in Seattle enrolled patients during active infection and followed them longitudinally through the course of disease. The collaborating institutions used their own protocols to collect whole blood in K2EDTA tubes. For TCRbeta analysis, collaborators shipped samples in one of three forms: frozen whole blood, isolated PBMCs, or DNA extracted from either of those sample types. TCRbeta CDR3 regions were amplified from genomic DNA by means of the immunoSEQ Assay, a bias-controlled multiplex PCR. The authors' pipeline ran thus. The number of nucleated cells in each sample was estimated by amplification of reference gene primers within the assay. To quantify the absolute abundance of each unique TCRbeta CDR3 rearrangement, sequence reads were collapsed and filtered. For each sample, productive Simpson clonality was calculated as the square root of Simpson's diversity index across productive rearrangements. TCRdb took over this immuneACCESS table, retaining in-frame rearrangements with V and J assigned. Such tables are incomplete; in checked studies, under half of the missing clones stem from an unresolved V gene, and the remainder is unexplained. V, J and clone size derive from that table, while D and trimming were established from the DNA sequence. This sample has fewer than 200,000 clones in its table, and more than 80% of those were observed once. 11% of the sample is in the top ten clones.

Sequences MDHEN (CDR1) and SYDVKM (CDR2) are obtained from the germline V gene. The germline V and J ends show losses of 3 bases and 6 bases respectively, and no gene match explains 8 bases of the junction. From the cysteine through the phenylalanine, the CDR3 covers 15 amino acids. Only CDR3 DNA is held: 45 bases, read in frame from base 1. As to this clone: Its antigen is still unknown. Per-nucleotide qualities are absent, and no much larger clonotype sits a single base away.

In this chain, TRBV28 is recombined with TRBJ2-1; 7 central bases correspond to TRBD1. Specimen: peripheral blood. The receptor was isolated from a woman aged 40 to 50 with COVID-19, enrolled during active disease. The CDR3 has the sequence CASSLQGGYSNEQFF. The DNA sequence is given as TGTGCCAGCAGTTTGCAAGGGGGCTACTCCAATGAGCAGTTCTTC.